The clone carrying this T cell receptor (beta chain) was recorded many times. The antigen is not known. The sample belongs to a study of human T cells and chemical hapten exposure. Findings of the study overall: Compared to controls, expanded TCRs made significantly more large clusters of similar CDR3s. TCRs above 1 in 1000 frequency stayed constant with DPC sensitization.

The junction had 5 bases not matched to a gene; V was cut back by 1 base and J by 3 bases. CDR1 is SGHDN and CDR2 is FVKESK in the germline V gene. This CDR3 region has 15 residues. Unique molecular identifiers were linked by the library to individual cDNA molecules. From the RACE reads, TCRdb called clonotypes with MiXCR, one entry per CDR3 protein. Altogether roughly 180,000 distinct CDR3 sequences are present, 13% to 15% being singletons, with the ten largest covering 1.5% to 2%. The time point was: patch test 1, 2 weeks after DPC sensitization. The treatment was: therapeutic diphenylcyclopropenone sensitization with weekly scalp DPC.

V usage is TRBV14 and J usage is TRBJ1-2; TRBD1 aligns across 7 bases. Specimen: whole blood, collected in connection with sensitization to the hapten diphenylcyclopropenone (DPC). This TCR was sampled from a woman aged 30 to 39 with alopecia areata. Some clones in this sample may be carry-over from other donors' samples. The CDR3 loop reads CASSQGLQGDYGYTF. The CDR3 nucleotides are TGTGCCAGCAGCCAAGGGCTCCAGGGGGACTATGGCTACACCTTC.